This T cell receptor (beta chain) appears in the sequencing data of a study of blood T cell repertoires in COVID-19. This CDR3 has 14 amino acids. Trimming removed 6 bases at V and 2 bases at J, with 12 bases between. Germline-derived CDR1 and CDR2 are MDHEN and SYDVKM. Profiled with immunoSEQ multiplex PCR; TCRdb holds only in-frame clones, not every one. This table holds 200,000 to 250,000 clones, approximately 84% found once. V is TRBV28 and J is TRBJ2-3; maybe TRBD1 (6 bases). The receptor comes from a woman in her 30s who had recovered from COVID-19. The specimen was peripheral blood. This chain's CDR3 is CASSTGYLTDTQYF. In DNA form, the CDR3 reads TGTGCCAGCAGCACAGGGTACCTCACAGATACGCAGTATTTT.